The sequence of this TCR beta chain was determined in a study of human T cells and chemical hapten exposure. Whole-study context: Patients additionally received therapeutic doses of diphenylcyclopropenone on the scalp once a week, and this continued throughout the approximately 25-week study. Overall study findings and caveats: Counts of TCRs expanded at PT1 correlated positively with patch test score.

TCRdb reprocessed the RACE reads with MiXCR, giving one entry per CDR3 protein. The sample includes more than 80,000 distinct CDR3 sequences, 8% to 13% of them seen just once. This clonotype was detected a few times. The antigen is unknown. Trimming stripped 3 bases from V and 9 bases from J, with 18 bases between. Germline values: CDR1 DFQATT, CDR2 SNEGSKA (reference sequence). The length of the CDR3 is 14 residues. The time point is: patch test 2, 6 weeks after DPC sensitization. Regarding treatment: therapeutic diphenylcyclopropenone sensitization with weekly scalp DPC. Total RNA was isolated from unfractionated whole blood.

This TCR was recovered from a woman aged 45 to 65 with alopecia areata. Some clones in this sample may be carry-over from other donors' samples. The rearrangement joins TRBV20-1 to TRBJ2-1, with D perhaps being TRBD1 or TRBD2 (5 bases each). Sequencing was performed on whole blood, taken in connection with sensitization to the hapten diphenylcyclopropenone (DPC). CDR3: CSARAWDPRGEQFF. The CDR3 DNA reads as TGCAGTGCTAGGGCGTGGGACCCTCGGGGTGAGCAGTTCTTC.